This T cell receptor (beta chain) stems from a study of shared clonotypes between healthy human individuals. Only in-frame clones appear in the TCRdb table, and some are missing; sequencing was by immunoSEQ multiplex PCR. The repertoire includes some 92,000 clones, 40% to 55% of them detected once, and roughly 16% sits in the top ten. The sequence was obtained from a woman in her 40s in good health. Some clones in this sample may be carry-over from other donors' samples. The sequenced material came from PBMCs.

CDR3 amino acids: CASSSGLAEYQETQYF. The DNA for the CDR3 is TGTGCCAGCAGCTCGGGACTAGCGGAATACCAAGAGACCCAGTACTTC. The V call is TRBV11-3, the J call TRBJ2-5; the match to TRBD2 covers 11 bases. Germline V gene lookup returns CDR1 SGHNT and CDR2 YENEEA. The CDR3 is made up of 16 amino acids. With V trimmed by 4 bases and J by 0 bases, 4 bases remained unmatched.